These 7 T cell receptor beta chains originate from one sample sequenced in a study of T cells after yellow fever vaccination. TCRdb re-derived calls from the 5' RACE reads in MiXCR, one entry per CDR3 protein. Of 250,000 to 300,000 distinct CDR3 sequences listed, approximately 5.2% are singletons. The starting material was CD4+ T cells sorted from PBMCs, obtained on the day of the yellow fever booster vaccination. The receptors here all came from a man between 18 and 29 years old who received the YFV17D yellow fever vaccine.

This clonotype was seen more than once but under ten times. The chain joins TRBV4-3 to TRBJ1-6; TRBD1 aligns across 11 bases. The V segment lost 0 bases and the J segment 10 bases; nucleotides outside the gene matches: 8. The CDR3 loop spans 17 amino acids. From germline, CDR1 is LGHNA and CDR2 YSLEER. The CDR3 DNA sequence: TGCGCCAGCAGCCAAGATTTGGACAGGGGGCATTTATCACCCCTCCACTTT. Amino acids: CASSQDLDRGHLSPLHF.

This clonotype was detected many times. The CDR3 loop reads CASSQALREGRRYTF. CDR3 nucleotides: TGCGCCAGCAGCCAGGCTCTCAGGGAGGGGAGGCGATACACCTTC. This chain links TRBV4-1 with TRBJ1-2; tentatively, D is TRBD1 (5 bases). CDR3 length equals 15 residues. CDR1 is MGHRA and CDR2 is YSYEKL in the germline V gene. The germline V and J ends were trimmed by 3 bases and 11 bases, with 22 bases remaining between them.

Many counts were recorded for this clonotype. The chain has TRBV6-5 and TRBJ1-2; D not certain. The CDR3 extends over 11 amino acids. Trimming shortened V by 6 bases and J by 5 bases, and 7 bases separated the two germline ends. From germline, CDR1 is MNHEY and CDR2 SVGAGI. CDR3 protein: CASSSAYGYTF. The DNA for the CDR3 is TGTGCCAGCAGCTCGGCATATGGCTACACCTTC.

Many counts were recorded for this clonotype. This chain uses TRBV6-5 with TRBJ1-2; a weak D match, TRBD1 (5 bases). The CDR3 is 16 amino acids. Between the trimmed V and J ends, which lost 0 bases and 4 bases, there was a span of 15 bases. CDR1 is MNHEY and CDR2 is SVGAGI in the germline V gene. The CDR3 sequence: CASSYSFGTIIYGYTF. The CDR3 DNA is TGTGCCAGCAGTTACTCGTTCGGGACCATCATCTATGGCTACACCTTC.

This clonotype has more than one count but fewer than ten. The J gene is TRBJ2-5, the V gene TRBV5-6; D remains ambiguous. V lost 4 bases, J lost 2 bases, and 9 bases lay in between. The germline V gene encodes CDR1 SGHDT and CDR2 YYEEEE. The length of the CDR3 is 13 residues. CDR3 protein: CASSGQTQETQYF. The CDR3 region has the DNA TGTGCCAGCAGCGGGCAGACGCAAGAGACCCAGTACTTC.

V usage is TRBV7-2 and J usage is TRBJ2-5, with no clear D. Germline V gene sequence: CDR1 SGHTA, CDR2 FQGNSA. This CDR3 has 16 residues. The ends were cut back, 4 bases at V and 0 bases at J, with 15 bases in the middle. CDR3 region: CASSSLSTPYQETQYF. DNA of the CDR3: TGTGCCAGCAGCTCCCTTTCGACTCCGTACCAAGAGACCCAGTACTTC.

This clonotype was counted only a few times. The V and J genes are TRBV6-5 and TRBJ2-1; 16 bases align to TRBD2. The germline CDR1 and CDR2 sequences are MNHEY and SVGAGI. The CDR3 is made up of 16 amino acids. V gave up 4 bases and J gave up 7 bases; unmatched junction bases: 4. The CDR3 spells CASSWTGLAGGNEQFF. CDR3 nucleotide sequence: TGTGCCAGCAGTTGGACGGGACTAGCGGGGGGGAATGAGCAGTTCTTC.